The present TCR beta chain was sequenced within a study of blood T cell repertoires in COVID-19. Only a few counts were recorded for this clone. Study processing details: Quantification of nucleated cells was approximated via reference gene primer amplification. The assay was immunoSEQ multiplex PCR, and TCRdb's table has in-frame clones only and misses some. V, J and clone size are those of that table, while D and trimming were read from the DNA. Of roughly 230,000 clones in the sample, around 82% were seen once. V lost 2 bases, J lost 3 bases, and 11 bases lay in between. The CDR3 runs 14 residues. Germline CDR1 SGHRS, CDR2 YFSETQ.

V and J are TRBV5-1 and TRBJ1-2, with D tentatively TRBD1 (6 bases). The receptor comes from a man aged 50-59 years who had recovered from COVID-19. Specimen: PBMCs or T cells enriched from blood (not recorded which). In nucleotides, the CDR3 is TGCGCCAGCAGCTTACGACAGGCGGACTATGGCTACACCTTC. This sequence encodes CASSLRQADYGYTF.